This is a list of T cell receptor beta chains from one sample in a study of cytomegalovirus exposure and HLA in healthy donors. The protocol was immunoSEQ multiplex PCR, while the TCRdb copy is restricted to in-frame clones and leaves out a portion. The sample holds over 100,000 clones, 85% to 90% seen once. Sequencing used PBMCs. The receptors were gathered from a woman between 18 and 30 years old in good health and CMV-seronegative. Each CDR3 is given with its conserved first and last residue. A D gene is named only where the DNA matches it firmly.

D gene	V gene	J gene	CDR3 protein	CDR3 DNA
TRBD1	TRBV5-1	TRBJ1-4	CASSLWTGVEKLFF	TGCGCCAGCAGCTTATGGACAGGGGTTGAAAAACTGTTTTTT
TRBD1	TRBV27	TRBJ2-7	CASSTTGGAGFIYEQYF	TGTGCCAGCAGTACTACAGGGGGCGCGGGATTCATCTACGAGCAGTACTTC
NA	TRBV5-1	TRBJ2-7	CASSSPDYTLGAGGSYEQYF	TGCGCCAGCAGCTCCCCGGACTATACTTTAGGGGCGGGTGGCTCCTACGAGCAGTACTTC
TRBD1	TRBV9	TRBJ1-1	CASSAPDRMNTEAFF	TGTGCCAGCAGCGCTCCGGACAGGATGAACACTGAAGCTTTCTTT
TRBD1	TRBV6-5	TRBJ1-2	CASRGQGARGYGYTF	TGTGCCAGCAGGGGACAGGGGGCGCGGGGCTATGGCTACACCTTC
TRBD2	TRBV2	TRBJ2-5	CASSDIRPSGGQETQYF	TGTGCCAGCAGTGATATTCGCCCTAGCGGGGGACAAGAGACCCAGTACTTC
NA	TRBV27	TRBJ2-4	CASSPRVPGHGKNIQYF	TGTGCCAGCAGTCCCCGTGTCCCGGGACACGGCAAAAACATTCAGTACTTC
NA	TRBV10-2	TRBJ2-1	CASISRFEQFF	TGCGCCAGTATATCGCGGTTTGAGCAGTTCTTC
NA	TRBV5-1	TRBJ2-1	CASSLEGWGDEQFF	TGCGCCAGCAGCTTGGAAGGTTGGGGAGATGAGCAGTTCTTC
TRBD2	TRBV9	TRBJ2-1	CASSPGLAGAYNEQFF	TGTGCCAGCAGCCCCGGACTAGCGGGGGCATACAATGAGCAGTTCTTC
NA	TRBV7-9	TRBJ2-7	CASSLGAREQYF	TGTGCCAGCAGCTTAGGTGCGCGCGAGCAGTACTTC
NA	TRBV27	TRBJ1-4	CASSFHGGEKLFF	TGTGCCAGCAGTTTTCACGGGGGGGAAAAACTGTTTTTT
NA	TRBV10-1	TRBJ1-6	CASSGPDNSPLHF	TGCGCCAGCTCAGGGCCCGATAATTCACCCCTCCACTTT